The present entry profiles one T cell receptor (beta chain) with its context. In its sample, this clonotype was seen a few times. The antigen this receptor binds is unknown. One base away there is no much larger clone; base qualities are not given. Based on the germline V gene (reference sequence), the CDR1 and CDR2 sequences are SEHNR and FQNEAQ. There are 13 amino acids in the CDR3, from cysteine to phenylalanine inclusive. The sequence is cut down to CDR3 DNA, 39 bases in frame from base 1. A distance of 12 bases separates the germline ends of V and J, which lose 6 bases and 4 bases respectively. This entry comes from a study of naive and memory T cell subsets (dated by TCRdb to about 2017). A note on the overall study: The study applied an open-source, UMI-based TCR alpha and beta sequencing pipeline to sorted naive and memory peripheral blood T cell subsets. IgG serology results and the functional CMV T cell responses were in complete agreement. RNA was DNase-treated and reverse transcribed with TCR constant-region primers, mostly using SuperScript III. General conclusions and limits of the study: The abundance of TCRs followed a power law with an exponent that differed between naive and memory subsets yet stayed consistent across the three individuals. After error correction, over 95% of naive TCR sequences appeared only once, giving much steeper abundance distributions than memory subsets. Single alpha or beta chain sequences, rather than paired alpha/beta receptors, were used to define clonotypes. RNA-based TCR counts may be influenced by expression changes linked to T cell activation and differentiation. A few larger clonotypes were found in naive repertoires, especially CD8, and these larger clonotypes were possibly memory cells re-expressing CD45RA. Gini index rose and Shannon and inverse Simpson diversity fell from naive through CM, EM and EMRA in both CD4 and CD8 cells. The repertoire findings for the naive and memory subsets could not be validated against a ground truth, as none was available.

TCR alpha and beta chain libraries were amplified separately from the second PCR step onward. The CMV status of each donor was determined by measuring IFNgamma production from CD4+ T cells after fresh PBMCs had been stimulated overnight with CMV viral lysate. Miltenyi beads were used first to positively select CD4 T cells, and CD8 T cells were then positively selected from the CD4-negative fraction. Cells stained for CD3, CD4, CD8, CD45RA, CD27 and a live/dead dye were sorted on a BD Aria II into four subsets by CD45RA and CD27. Three healthy volunteers provided blood, and each donor's sample was split into CD4 and CD8 T cells and then further divided into four differentiation subsets. Around 110 ml of peripheral blood was taken from each donor, and PBMC were separated by density-gradient centrifugation on Ficoll-Paque PLUS. Sorted cells were lysed in RLT buffer, and RNA was extracted with a Qiagen RNeasy kit and stored at -80°C.

Libraries were made using UMI-ligation and nested PCR. The beta constant-region primer was an equimolar mix of two oligonucleotides covering both TRBC1 and TRBC2. The ligated cDNA went through four rounds of PCR with nested alpha and beta constant-region primers together with the SP2 primer. A single-stranded oligonucleotide carrying the SP2 primer and a 12-nucleotide UMI was ligated to the 3' end of the cDNA by T4 RNA ligase 1. The ligation reaction was kept at 16 degrees C for roughly 18-25 hours. PCR2 was typically run as a SYBR Green qPCR and stopped at a predetermined threshold to prevent over-amplification. Every purification after the first one was done using Agencourt AMPure XP magnetic beads. Libraries were quantified by Qubit and checked on a TapeStation, with a main peak expected near 650 bp. Pooled libraries were sequenced on an Illumina MiSeq using v2 2x251 paired-end kits, and typically roughly 0.85-2.2 million reads were obtained per sample. Each sample was pooled at about 4.3 nM, and roughly 4.5-7% PhiX was included to help cluster recognition. The paper's processing steps were these. V and J genes were assigned to Demultiplexor-processed FASTQ reads by Decombinator through tag matching, with a single base-pair mismatch being allowed. Collapsinator used UMIs to correct both sequencing errors and frequency errors arising from PCR heterogeneity. TCRs were translated and CDR3s were extracted from the conserved cysteine to the FGXG phenylalanine by CDR3Translator, with non-productive sequences being flagged. Repertoires were subsampled to equal numbers of UMI-defined TCRs before Gini, Shannon entropy and inverse Simpson indices were calculated. Power-law fits to clonotype abundance distributions were performed by maximum likelihood within the linear range. For one naive CD8 sample, the pipeline and MIGEC produced similar UMI counts, unique TCR numbers and clonal distributions. One analysis removed from the naive repertoire any naive TCRs that were also found in any memory subset from the same donor. The repertoires were searched for several thousand CMV-associated CDR3 sequences that had been compiled from VDJdb and a published dataset. In-frame beta chains were kept once TCRdb had trimmed the public reads at Q25 with fastp and called clones with MiXCR. Each CDR3 protein appears once, grouped with its most common genes and DNA. None of the V and J calls come from the authors' own analysis; TCRdb made them. The sample profile shows 150,000 or so distinct CDR3 sequences; roughly 22% of them were found once. Less than 0.13% of the sample goes to the ten largest clones.

The chain employs TRBV7-9 and TRBJ2-5, and possibly TRBD1, on 5 matching bases. The sequenced material came from naive CD4+ T cells from blood. The cell subset or site label here, explained by the study, means: naive T cells, CD45RA high CD27+. This receptor was taken from a human donor in good health. The base sequence is TGTGCCAGCAGGGAAGGACATCGAGAGACCCAGTACTTC. This yields the protein CASREGHRETQYF.